This passage covers 9 T cell receptor beta chains from one sample sequenced in a study of siplizumab effects on memory and regulatory T cells. The protocol was immunoSEQ multiplex PCR, while the TCRdb copy is restricted to in-frame clones and leaves out a portion. The sample shows 90,000 to 110,000 clones, approximately 94% of them seen only once. Sequencing was carried out using CD4+ T cells sorted from blood. Receptors were obtained from a human donor in good health.

The J gene is TRBJ2-5, the V gene TRBV11-3; TRBD2 aligns across 12 bases. The CDR3 sequence is 16 residues long. The V gene end was trimmed by 5 bases and the J gene end by 2 bases; junction bases not matched to a gene: 6. Germline CDR1 SGHNT, CDR2 YENEEA. CDR3 nucleotide sequence: TGTGCCAGCAGCCCGACTAGCGGGAGAGCACAAGAGACCCAGTACTTC. Translating gives CASSPTSGRAQETQYF.

This chain links TRBV29-1 with TRBJ2-7; 8 nucleotides align to TRBD1. Germline-derived CDR1 and CDR2 are SQVTM and ANQGSEA. V lost 7 bases, J lost 4 bases, and 9 bases stayed unmatched. This CDR3 has 13 amino acids. The CDR3: CSGSGGHGYEQYF. The CDR3 nucleotides are TGCAGCGGCTCAGGGGGCCATGGGTACGAGCAGTACTTC.

In its sample, this clone was seen once. V is TRBV28 and J is TRBJ1-2; TRBD1 aligns across 8 bases. Germline V lookup: CDR1 MDHEN, CDR2 SYDVKM. CDR3 length: 15 amino acids. V was clipped by 3 bases and J by 6 bases; unmatched bases: 9. CDR3 residues: CASSFPAGQGHGYTF. Here the CDR3 DNA reads TGTGCCAGCAGTTTCCCCGCCGGACAGGGCCATGGCTACACCTTC.

The rearrangement uses TRBV5-6 and TRBJ2-3; TRBD1 matches at 12 bases. The V gene's germline CDR1 is SGHDT and CDR2 YYEEEE. The CDR3 is made up of 16 amino acids. J gave up 7 bases and V 3 bases, and 9 bases lay outside the gene matches. CDR3 DNA sequence: TGTGCCAGCAGCTCATACCCGGGACAGGGGGCAAATACGCAGTATTTT. It codes for CASSSYPGQGANTQYF.

The chain recombines TRBV5-1 with TRBJ1-4; the D gene is possibly TRBD1 (5 bases). Germline values: CDR1 SGHRS, CDR2 YFSETQ. The germline V and J ends were trimmed by 0 bases and 8 bases, with 8 bases remaining between them. CDR3 length: 13 residues. The CDR3: CASSLAKGEKLFF. The CDR3 DNA is TGCGCCAGCAGCTTGGCCAAGGGGGAAAAACTGTTTTTT.

V and J are TRBV4-2 and TRBJ1-3; TRBD1 matches 10 bases. CDR3 length: 18 residues. Trimming took 3 bases from V and 2 from J; bases not matched to a gene: 10. In germline, CDR1 is LGHNA, CDR2 YNFKEQ. This CDR3 reads CASSHPTVGQGTGNTIYF. CDR3 sequence (DNA): TGTGCCAGCAGCCATCCTACTGTGGGACAGGGGACTGGAAACACCATATATTTT.

This clone was counted a single time. The chain carries TRBV30 and TRBJ2-4; 10 nucleotides agree with TRBD2. With 0 bases clipped from V and 9 bases from J, the junction kept 8 bases outside the gene matches. CDR1 and CDR2 (germline): GTSNPN, SVGIG (reference sequence). This CDR3 has 15 amino acids. In nucleotides, the CDR3 is TGTGCCTGGAGTGTACTGTCTAGCGGGAGTGGCATTCAGTACTTC. It specifies CAWSVLSSGSGIQYF.

This clone was seen once. This sequence joins TRBV27 and TRBJ2-1; D remains ambiguous. The CDR3 contains 12 residues. The V gene lost 4 bases and the J gene lost 3 bases, with 4 bases spanning the gap. Germline V gene lookup returns CDR1 MNHEY and CDR2 SMNVEV (reference sequence). The CDR3 here is CASSSVYNEQFF. CDR3 coding DNA: TGTGCCAGCAGTTCTGTCTACAATGAGCAGTTCTTC.

This rearrangement joins TRBV29-1 to TRBJ1-3; no reliable D call. The CDR3 loop spans 11 amino acids. Trimming left V 6 bases short and J 4 bases short, with 7 bases between. Germline V CDR1 and CDR2: SQVTM, ANQGSEA. In DNA form, the CDR3 reads TGCAGCGTCCCTTGGGGAAACACCATATATTTT. Its protein product is CSVPWGNTIYF.